A single TCR beta chain is shown here with its context. The antigen remains unidentified. This specimen comes from a study of T cells in women clearing cervical HPV infection. Across the whole study: Cases' blood sampling followed lesion detection by median about 150 days (90 to 200). General observations from the study: Combining TCR richness with V gene abundances gave approximately 0.84 AUC.

TCR beta CDR3 amplified by multiplex PCR from roughly 1,300 ng genomic DNA. Data came from immunoSEQ multiplex PCR; TCRdb stores just in-frame clones and leaves some out. The listing contains 40,000 to 55,000 clones. This receptor was identified in a woman between 18 and 69 years old with a cervical HPV16 infection that either progressed to CIN3+ or cleared (not recorded which). Sequenced sample: blood buffy coat.

Partial CDR3 DNA: TGTGCCAGTAGCCTACTAGCGGGAGGGCTTTACAATGAG. Translated, it gives CASSLLAGGLYNE. The whole CDR3 reads CASSLLAGGLYNEQFF. V usage is TRBV19 and J usage is TRBJ2-1; 13 nucleotides align to TRBD2. With the read ending 3 residues before the CDR3 end, the germline J gene is used to fill in that end. The CDR3 sequence is 16 residues long. The J segment lost 4 bases and the V segment lost 6 bases, leaving 6 bases of the junction unmatched. Germline V lookup: CDR1 LNHDA, CDR2 SQIVND (reference sequence). Based on the CDR3 plus reference TRBV19 and TRBJ2-1, the full variable domain is DGGITQSPKYLFRKEGQNVTLSCEQNLNHDAMYWYRQDPGQGLRLIYYSQIVNDFQKGDIAEGYSVSREKKESFPLTVTSAQKNPTAFYLCASSLLAGGLYNEQFFGPGTRLTVL.